The clone carrying this TCR beta chain has more than one count but fewer than ten. Its antigen is unknown. The data are from a study of T cell repertoires in cytomegalovirus infection. From the reads, TCRdb called clonotypes with MiXCR, one entry per CDR3 protein. The sample consists of 200,000 or so distinct CDR3 sequences, approximately 19% of them appearing once. The study's findings and limits: The cumulative frequency of public TCR beta families identified carriers of CMV plus the relevant HLA.

The sample consisted of PBMCs. The source is a human donor in good health (CMV status not recorded). Some clones in this sample may be carry-over from other donors' samples.

The CDR3 protein is CASRPKTEILYNEQFF. For the CDR3, the DNA is TGTGCCAGTAGGCCGAAGACAGAAATACTCTACAATGAGCAGTTCTTC. This sequence joins TRBV19 and TRBJ2-1; TRBD1 might be the D (5 bases). The CDR3 runs 16 residues. V gave up 6 bases and J gave up 3 bases, with 18 bases separating them. Germline lookup yields CDR1 LNHDA and CDR2 SQIVND (reference sequence).